This T cell receptor (beta chain) was identified in a study of T cells in Graves' hyperthyroidism and ophthalmopathy. This CDR3 comprises 15 residues. J was trimmed by 4 bases and V by 6 bases; bases with no gene match: 9. Germline-derived CDR1 and CDR2 are ENHRY and SYGVKD. The table lists this clonotype with many counts. Its cognate antigen is unknown. On the basis of clinical symptoms, serum thyroxine and TRAb, thyroid ultrasound and orbital computed tomography, diagnoses were made. About 10 ml of fresh peripheral blood supplied the PBMCs. Authors of the study amplified TCR beta CDR3 regions from RNA transcripts. First-round RT-PCR targeting the TCR CDR3 was performed with the HTBI primer set. TCRdb re-called the multiplex PCR reads with MiXCR, one entry per CDR3 protein. The data hold about 840,000 distinct CDR3 sequences, with 38% observed a single time. Broader study findings: The blood repertoire included most of the expanded thyroid clonotypes above 0.001. Ophthalmopathy was model-predicted a median around seven months pre-onset.

The sequencing input was blood. The sequence came from a man aged 18 to 30 with Graves' hyperthyroidism. The chain is built from TRBV10-3 and TRBJ2-7; 10 nucleotides align to TRBD1. The CDR3 loop is CAISNTDRGGYEQYF. Written as DNA, the CDR3 is TGTGCCATCAGCAACACGGACAGGGGGGGATACGAGCAGTACTTC.